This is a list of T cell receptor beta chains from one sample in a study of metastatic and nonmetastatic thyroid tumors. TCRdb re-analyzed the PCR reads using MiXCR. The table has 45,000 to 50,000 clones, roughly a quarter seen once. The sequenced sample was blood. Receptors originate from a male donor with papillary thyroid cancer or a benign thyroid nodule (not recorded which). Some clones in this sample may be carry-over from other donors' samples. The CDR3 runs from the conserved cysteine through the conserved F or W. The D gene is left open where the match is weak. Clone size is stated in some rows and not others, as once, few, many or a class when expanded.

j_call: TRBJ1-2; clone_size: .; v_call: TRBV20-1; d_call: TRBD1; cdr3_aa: CSARRQGAGYTF; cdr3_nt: TGCAGTGCTAGACGGCAGGGGGCTGGCTACACCTTC
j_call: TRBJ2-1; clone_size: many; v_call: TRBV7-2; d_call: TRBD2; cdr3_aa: CASSLVAGEGNEQFF; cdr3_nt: TGTGCCAGCAGCTTAGTTGCGGGAGAGGGGAATGAGCAGTTCTTC
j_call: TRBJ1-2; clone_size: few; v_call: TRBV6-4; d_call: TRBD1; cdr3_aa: CASSYRGAHGYTF; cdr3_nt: TGTGCCAGCAGTTACAGGGGAGCGCATGGCTACACCTTC
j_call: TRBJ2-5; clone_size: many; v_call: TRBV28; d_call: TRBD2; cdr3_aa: CASSPIGTSGRYGETQYF; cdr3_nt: TGTGCCAGCAGTCCTATAGGGACTAGCGGGAGATACGGAGAGACCCAGTACTTC
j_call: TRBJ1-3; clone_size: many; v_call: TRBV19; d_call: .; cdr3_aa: CASSIPRNTIYF; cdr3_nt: TGTGCCAGTAGTATACCGCGAAACACCATATATTTT
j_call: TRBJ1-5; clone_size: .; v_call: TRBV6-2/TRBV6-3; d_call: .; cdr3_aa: CASSYSVTQPQHF; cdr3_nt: TGTGCCAGCAGTTACTCGGTGACTCAGCCCCAGCATTTT
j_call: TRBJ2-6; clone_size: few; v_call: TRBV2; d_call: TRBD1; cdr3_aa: CASSEIRGTGVTYSGANVLTF; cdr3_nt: TGTGCCAGCAGTGAAATCCGGGGGACAGGGGTAACGTACTCTGGGGCCAACGTCCTGACTTTC
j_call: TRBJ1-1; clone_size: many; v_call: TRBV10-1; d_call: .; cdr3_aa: CASSESRDPEAFF; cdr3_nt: TGCGCCAGCAGTGAGTCCAGGGACCCTGAAGCTTTCTTT
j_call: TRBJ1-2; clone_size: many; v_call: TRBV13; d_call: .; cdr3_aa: CASSSRGYPYGYTF; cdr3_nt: TGTGCCAGCAGCTCCCGGGGATACCCCTATGGCTACACCTTC
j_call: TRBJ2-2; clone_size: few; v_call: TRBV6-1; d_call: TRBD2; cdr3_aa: CASTLGLAVNTGELFF; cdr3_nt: TGTGCCAGCACCCTAGGACTAGCGGTGAACACCGGGGAGCTGTTTTTT
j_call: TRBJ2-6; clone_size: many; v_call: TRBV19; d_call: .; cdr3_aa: CASSIDSGAGANVLTF; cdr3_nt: TGTGCCAGTAGTATAGATTCAGGGGCTGGGGCCAACGTCCTGACTTTC
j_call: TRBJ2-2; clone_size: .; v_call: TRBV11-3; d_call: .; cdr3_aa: CASSFREIHGGELFF; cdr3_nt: TGTGCCAGCAGCTTCCGTGAAATACACGGCGGGGAGCTGTTTTTT
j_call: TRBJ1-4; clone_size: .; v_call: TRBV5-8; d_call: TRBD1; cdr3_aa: CASSPTGSNGKLLF; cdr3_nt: TGTGCCAGCAGCCCGACAGGGAGTAATGGAAAACTGCTTTTT
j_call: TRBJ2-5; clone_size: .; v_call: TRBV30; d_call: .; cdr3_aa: CAWSNRPQETQYF; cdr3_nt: TGTGCCTGGAGTAACAGGCCTCAAGAGACCCAGTACTTC
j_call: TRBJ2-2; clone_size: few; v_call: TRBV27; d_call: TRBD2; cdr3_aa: CASSFLGLAGGSRRELFF; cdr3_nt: TGTGCCAGCAGTTTTTTAGGACTAGCGGGAGGTTCCAGAAGGGAGCTGTTTTTT
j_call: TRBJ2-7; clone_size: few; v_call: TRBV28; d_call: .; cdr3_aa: CASSPASVGNEQYF; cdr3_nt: TGTGCCAGCAGCCCTGCATCCGTGGGGAACGAGCAGTACTTC
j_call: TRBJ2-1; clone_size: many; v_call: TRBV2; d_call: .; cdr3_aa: CASMKGVSYNEQFF; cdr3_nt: TGTGCCAGCATGAAAGGCGTTTCCTACAATGAGCAGTTCTTC
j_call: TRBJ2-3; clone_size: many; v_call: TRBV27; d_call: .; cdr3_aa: CASSFGFTQYF; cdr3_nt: TGTGCCAGCAGTTTTGGGTTCACGCAGTATTTT
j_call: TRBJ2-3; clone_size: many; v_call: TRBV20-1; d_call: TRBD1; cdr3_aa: CSARPEPGTGVGDTQYF; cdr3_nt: TGCAGTGCTAGACCCGAACCGGGGACAGGGGTAGGAGATACGCAGTATTTT
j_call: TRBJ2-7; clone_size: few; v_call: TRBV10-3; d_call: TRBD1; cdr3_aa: CAINLDRGSEQYF; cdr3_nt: TGTGCCATCAACTTGGACAGGGGTAGCGAGCAGTACTTC
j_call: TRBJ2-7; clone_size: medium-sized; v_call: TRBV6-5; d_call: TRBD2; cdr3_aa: CASSYAGTNNGEQYF; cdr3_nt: TGTGCCAGCAGTTACGCAGGGACTAATAACGGCGAGCAGTACTTC
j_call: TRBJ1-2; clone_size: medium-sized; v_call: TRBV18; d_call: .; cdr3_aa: CASSPGTDYGYTF; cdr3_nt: TGTGCCAGCTCACCCGGGACGGACTATGGCTACACCTTC
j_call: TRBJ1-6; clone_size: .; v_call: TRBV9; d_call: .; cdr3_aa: CASSSLEGGSLGTPLHF; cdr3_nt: TGTGCCAGCAGCTCCCTGGAGGGGGGCTCCCTAGGCACACCCCTCCACTTT
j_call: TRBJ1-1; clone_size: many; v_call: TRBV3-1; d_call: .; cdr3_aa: CASSRHTEAFF; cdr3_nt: TGTGCCAGCAGCCGACACACTGAAGCTTTCTTT
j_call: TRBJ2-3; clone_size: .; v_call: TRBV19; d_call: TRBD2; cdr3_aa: CASSAGTSGAFTDTQYF; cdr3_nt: TGTGCCAGTAGTGCCGGGACTAGCGGGGCATTCACAGATACGCAGTATTTT
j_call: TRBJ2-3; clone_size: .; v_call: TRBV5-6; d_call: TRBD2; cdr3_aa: CASSLLGTSVTDTQYF; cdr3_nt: TGTGCCAGCAGCTTGTTAGGGACTAGCGTTACAGATACGCAGTATTTT
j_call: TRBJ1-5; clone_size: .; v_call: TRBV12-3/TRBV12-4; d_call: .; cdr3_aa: CASSKLRGGDNQPQHF; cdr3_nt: TGTGCCAGCAGTAAACTCAGGGGAGGAGACAATCAGCCCCAGCATTTT
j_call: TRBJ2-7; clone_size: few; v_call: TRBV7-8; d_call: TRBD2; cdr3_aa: CASSPRGLAIYEQYF; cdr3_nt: TGTGCCAGCAGCCCAAGGGGACTAGCGATCTACGAGCAGTACTTC
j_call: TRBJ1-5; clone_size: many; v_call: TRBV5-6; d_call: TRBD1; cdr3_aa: CASSWRGRGQPQHF; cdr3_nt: TGTGCCAGCAGCTGGAGGGGGCGCGGCCAGCCCCAGCATTTT
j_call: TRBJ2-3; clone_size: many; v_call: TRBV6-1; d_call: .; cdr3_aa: CASSERGLSHTDTQYF; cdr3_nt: TGTGCCAGCAGTGAACGTGGACTATCACACACAGATACGCAGTATTTT
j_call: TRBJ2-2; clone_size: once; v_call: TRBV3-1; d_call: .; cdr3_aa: CASSQEGRNGELFF; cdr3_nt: TGTGCCAGCAGCCAAGAGGGGAGGAACGGGGAGCTGTTTTTT
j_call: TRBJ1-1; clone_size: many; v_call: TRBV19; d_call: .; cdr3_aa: CASSFYWQDTEAFF; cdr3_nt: TGTGCCAGTAGTTTCTACTGGCAGGACACTGAAGCTTTCTTT
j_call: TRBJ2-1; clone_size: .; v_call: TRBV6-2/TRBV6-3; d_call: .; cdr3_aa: CASHTYTLGGTRKYNEQFF; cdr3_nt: TGTGCCAGCCATACTTACACGTTAGGGGGGACACGGAAATACAATGAGCAGTTCTTC
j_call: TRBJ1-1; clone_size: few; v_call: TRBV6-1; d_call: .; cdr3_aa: CASRGGLMNTEAFF; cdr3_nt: TGTGCCAGCAGGGGCGGGTTGATGAACACTGAAGCTTTCTTT
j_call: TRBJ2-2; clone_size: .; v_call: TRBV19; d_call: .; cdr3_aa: CATGPVNTGELFF; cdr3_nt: TGTGCCACCGGACCCGTGAACACCGGGGAGCTGTTTTTT
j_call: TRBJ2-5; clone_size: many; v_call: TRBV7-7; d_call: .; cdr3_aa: CASSLANRPQETQYF; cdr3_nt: TGTGCCAGCAGCTTAGCGAACAGGCCCCAAGAGACCCAGTACTTC
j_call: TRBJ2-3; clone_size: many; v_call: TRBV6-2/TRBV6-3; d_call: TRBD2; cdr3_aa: CASSYSPGLAGVETDTQYF; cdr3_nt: TGTGCCAGCAGTTACTCCCCTGGCCTAGCGGGAGTTGAGACAGATACGCAGTATTTT
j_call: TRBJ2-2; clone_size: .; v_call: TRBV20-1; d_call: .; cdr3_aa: CSALAGSYTGELFF; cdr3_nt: TGCAGTGCCCTGGCAGGTTCCTACACCGGGGAGCTGTTTTTT
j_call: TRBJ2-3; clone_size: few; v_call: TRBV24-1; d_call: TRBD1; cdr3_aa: CATRGTGDTDTQYF; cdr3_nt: TGTGCCACCAGAGGGACAGGAGACACAGATACGCAGTATTTT
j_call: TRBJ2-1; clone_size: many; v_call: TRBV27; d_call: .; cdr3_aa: CASSLSLGNEQFF; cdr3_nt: TGTGCCAGCAGTTTATCGCTGGGGAATGAGCAGTTCTTC
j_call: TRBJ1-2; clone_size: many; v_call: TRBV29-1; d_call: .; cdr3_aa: CSGDYGYTF; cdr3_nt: TGCAGCGGTGACTATGGCTACACCTTC
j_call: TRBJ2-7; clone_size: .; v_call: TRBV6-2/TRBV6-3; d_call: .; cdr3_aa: CASSLPGGVREQYF; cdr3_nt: TGTGCCAGCAGTCTCCCTGGGGGTGTACGCGAGCAGTACTTC
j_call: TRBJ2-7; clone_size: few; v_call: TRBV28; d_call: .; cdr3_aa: CASSFRGGGVLSSYEQYF; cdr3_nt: TGTGCCAGCAGTTTCCGGGGAGGGGGGGTGTTGAGCTCCTACGAGCAGTACTTC
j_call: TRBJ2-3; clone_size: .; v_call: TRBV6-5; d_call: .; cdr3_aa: CASSSPLGSGTDTQYF; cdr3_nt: TGTGCCAGCAGTTCCCCTCTCGGTTCGGGGACAGATACGCAGTATTTT
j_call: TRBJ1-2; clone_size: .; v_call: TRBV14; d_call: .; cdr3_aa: CASSQDGGLNYGYTF; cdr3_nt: TGTGCCAGCAGCCAAGATGGCGGGTTAAACTATGGCTACACCTTC
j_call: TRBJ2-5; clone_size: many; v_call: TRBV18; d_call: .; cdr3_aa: CASSAGSREETQYF; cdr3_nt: TGTGCCAGCTCAGCAGGGTCTCGCGAAGAGACCCAGTACTTC
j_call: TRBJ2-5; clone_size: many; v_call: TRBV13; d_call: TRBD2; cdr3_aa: CASSPGLVSETQYF; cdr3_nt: TGTGCCAGCAGCCCCGGACTAGTGTCGGAGACCCAGTACTTC
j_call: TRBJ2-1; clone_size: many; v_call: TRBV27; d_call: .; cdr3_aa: CASSLWLRLGKNEQFF; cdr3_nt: TGTGCCAGCAGTTTATGGTTGCGACTAGGGAAAAATGAGCAGTTCTTC